Following are 28 T cell receptor beta chains from one sample sequenced in a study of T cell changes during pregnancy in multiple sclerosis. The assay was immunoSEQ multiplex PCR, and TCRdb's table has in-frame clones only and misses some. The sample includes roughly 50,000 clones, 80% to 90% of them seen just once. Here the sequenced sample was CD8+ T cells from peripheral blood mononuclear cells, taken in the second trimester of pregnancy. These receptors were obtained from a female donor with multiple sclerosis, enrolled in a pregnancy study.

This sequence joins TRBV5-6 and TRBJ2-1, with 8 bases aligning to TRBD2. The germline CDR1 and CDR2 sequences are SGHDT and YYEEEE. The V gene end was trimmed by 0 bases and the J gene end by 6 bases; junction bases not matched to a gene: 8. This CDR3 has 16 amino acids. CDR3: CASSLEGLAGVNEQFF. CDR3 nucleotide sequence: TGTGCCAGCAGCTTGGAGGGGCTAGCGGGCGTCAATGAGCAGTTCTTC.

This clone was detected once. V gene TRBV6-5 combines with J gene TRBJ2-1; 8 bases match TRBD2. Germline values: CDR1 MNHEY, CDR2 SVGAGI. The trim removed 6 bases at V and 10 bases at J, leaving 8 bases unmatched. This CDR3 region has 13 residues. The CDR3 DNA sequence: TGTGCCAGCAGCGGGGGGGCCGCGTGGGAGCAGTTCTTC. As protein: CASSGGAAWEQFF.

This chain links TRBV27 with TRBJ2-1, with 9 bases lining up with TRBD1. J lost 7 bases, V lost 6 bases, and 7 bases had no gene match. Germline lookup yields CDR1 MNHEY and CDR2 SMNVEV (reference sequence). CDR3 size: 14 residues. CDR3 in amino acids: CASSLTGGLNEQFF. The CDR3 nucleotides read TGTGCCAGCAGCTTGACAGGGGGTCTGAATGAGCAGTTCTTC.

This chain joins TRBV11-3 and TRBJ2-3; 8 bases line up with TRBD2. Germline V gene data show CDR1 as SGHNT and CDR2 as YENEEA. The CDR3 is 18 residues long. The V segment lost 4 bases and the J segment 0 bases; nucleotides outside the gene matches: 12. In DNA form, the CDR3 reads TGTGCCAGCAGCTCTTCACCTCACGGGGGGGCGAGCACAGATACGCAGTATTTT. Translation gives CASSSSPHGGASTDTQYF.

There are a few counts of this clone. The V gene is TRBV10-3, the J gene TRBJ2-3; 12 bases agree with TRBD2. The germline V gene encodes CDR1 ENHRY and CDR2 SYGVKD. V trimming: 6 bases; J trimming: 5 bases; junction bases outside the gene matches: 9. The CDR3 length is 16 residues. CDR3 sequence (DNA): TGTGCCATCAGCCTTTCTAGCGGGGGGGCCCTAGATACGCAGTATTTT. The encoded protein is CAISLSSGGALDTQYF.

The chain joins TRBV30 to TRBJ2-7, with D tentatively TRBD1 (5 bases). V dropped 2 bases and J dropped 0 bases, with 11 bases sitting between them. This CDR3 is 14 amino acids long. Germline CDR1 reads GTSNPN; CDR2 reads SVGIG (reference sequence). In DNA form, the CDR3 reads TGTGCCTGGAGTCCCAAGACAGTCTCCTACGAGCAGTACTTC. Residues: CAWSPKTVSYEQYF. Using reference TRBV30 and TRBJ2-7 for the parts outside the CDR3, the full variable domain is SQTIHQWPATLVQPVGSPLSLECTVEGTSNPNLYWYRQAAGRGLQLLFYSVGIGQISSEVPQNLSASRPQDRQFILSSKKLLLSDSGFYLCAWSPKTVSYEQYFGPGTRLTVT.

The chain employs TRBV2 and TRBJ1-5; no clear D. With 3 bases removed from V and 1 base from J, the gap between germline ends came to 4 bases. The CDR3 runs 13 residues. CDR1 SNHLY and CDR2 FYNNEI come from the germline V gene. The CDR3 reads CASSEESNQPQHF. The DNA for the CDR3 is TGTGCCAGCAGTGAGGAGAGCAATCAGCCCCAGCATTTT.

The CDR3 sequence is CASSQEPTPPASYEQYF. Written as DNA, the CDR3 is TGCGCCAGCAGCCAAGAACCGACACCCCCGGCCTCCTACGAGCAGTACTTC. The V gene is TRBV4-1, the J gene TRBJ2-7; no firm D call. The V end lost 0 bases, the J end lost 0 bases, and 15 bases lay between the germline ends. In germline, CDR1 is MGHRA, CDR2 YSYEKL. The CDR3 runs 17 residues.

The genes are TRBV19 and TRBJ1-5; 9 bases align to TRBD1. Germline V CDR1 and CDR2: LNHDA, SQIVND (reference sequence). With V trimmed by 5 bases and J by 0 bases, 8 bases remained unmatched. This CDR3 is 17 amino acids long. The CDR3 sequence is CASSLWTGDYSNQPQHF. CDR3 bases: TGTGCCAGTAGTCTTTGGACAGGGGATTATAGCAATCAGCCCCAGCATTTT.

The CDR3 sequence: CSVGGRDRGFGSYEQYF. The CDR3, as DNA: TGCAGCGTAGGGGGGCGGGACAGGGGATTTGGTTCCTACGAGCAGTACTTC. The genes are TRBV29-1 and TRBJ2-7; 10 nucleotides agree with TRBD1. Germline values: CDR1 SQVTM, CDR2 ANQGSEA. Trimming took 6 bases from V and 1 from J; bases not matched to a gene: 15. This CDR3 comprises 17 residues.

The chain uses TRBV19 and TRBJ1-1, with D uncertain. Germline loops: CDR1 LNHDA, CDR2 SQIVND (reference sequence). The CDR3 runs to 13 residues. The V gene lost 2 bases and the J gene lost 3 bases, with 7 bases spanning the gap. CDR3 in DNA: TGTGCCAGTAGTATAAAGCCCTACACTGAAGCTTTCTTT. Encoded protein: CASSIKPYTEAFF.

This chain uses TRBV13 with TRBJ2-5; 12 nucleotides line up with TRBD2. The CDR3 length is 16 residues. With 5 bases clipped from V and 0 bases from J, the junction kept 4 bases outside the gene matches. CDR1 and CDR2 from the germline V gene are PRHDT and FYEKMQ (reference sequence). This CDR3 is CASSTGLAGYQETQYF. CDR3 nucleotides: TGTGCCAGCAGCACGGGACTAGCGGGTTACCAAGAGACCCAGTACTTC.

The gene calls are TRBV5-1 and TRBJ2-1, with D possibly TRBD2 on 6 matching bases. Germline V gene lookup returns CDR1 SGHRS and CDR2 YFSETQ. The CDR3 is 17 residues long. V dropped 4 bases and J dropped 8 bases, with 25 bases sitting between them. Here the CDR3 reads CASSRTGTRIIGHEQFF. As DNA, the CDR3 is TGCGCCAGCAGCAGAACCGGGACTCGTATCATCGGGCATGAGCAGTTCTTC.

The V gene is TRBV29-1, the J gene TRBJ2-1; 7 bases are a match to TRBD2. This CDR3 has 15 amino acids. In germline, CDR1 is SQVTM, CDR2 ANQGSEA. The V segment lost 7 bases and the J segment 0 bases; nucleotides outside the gene matches: 9. CDR3 amino acids: CSACTGTTSYNEQFF. CDR3 DNA: TGCAGCGCCTGTACCGGGACTACCTCCTACAATGAGCAGTTCTTC.

The rearrangement uses TRBV9 and TRBJ1-2; D uncertain. Germline assignment: CDR1 SGDLS and CDR2 YYNGEE. V shed 0 bases and J shed 0 bases, with 12 bases lying between them. The CDR3 totals 16 residues. CDR3 in amino acids: CASSVGGDRSNYGYTF. Here the CDR3 DNA reads TGTGCCAGCAGCGTAGGTGGTGATAGATCTAACTATGGCTACACCTTC.

The V gene is TRBV6-1, the J gene TRBJ2-7; no firm D call. V lost 1 base and J 5 bases, leaving 6 bases between the germline ends. This CDR3 has 12 residues. Germline V CDR1 and CDR2: MNHNS, SASEGT. The CDR3 DNA follows: TGTGCCAGCAGTGAAGGGCAGGACGAGCAGTACTTC. Translated, it gives CASSEGQDEQYF.

The V call is TRBV6-5, the J call TRBJ2-5; 11 bases are shared with TRBD2. Germline assignment: CDR1 MNHEY and CDR2 SVGAGI. J was trimmed by 2 bases and V by 6 bases; bases with no gene match: 2. The CDR3 loop spans 14 amino acids. For the CDR3, the DNA is TGTGCCAGCAGGACTAGCGGGGAACAAGAGACCCAGTACTTC. The encoded protein is CASRTSGEQETQYF.

V gene TRBV6-4 combines with J gene TRBJ2-2, with D perhaps matching TRBD1 (6 bases). Trimming removed 1 base at V and 8 bases at J, with 26 bases between. Looked up from germline, CDR1 is MRHNA and CDR2 is SNTAGT. This CDR3 has 19 residues. The CDR3: CASSDYLLRQAPEGGELFF. The CDR3 DNA is TGTGCCAGCAGTGACTATTTGTTAAGACAGGCCCCGGAAGGGGGGGAGCTGTTTTTT.

This clone appeared a single time. V and J are TRBV7-9 and TRBJ1-6; 8 bases agree with TRBD1. Germline V gene lookup returns CDR1 SEHNR and CDR2 FQNEAQ (reference sequence). This CDR3 is built from 18 residues. The trim removed 1 base at V and 10 bases at J, leaving 15 bases unmatched. CDR3 nucleotide sequence: TGTGCCAGCAGCTTAGGCGGAGGACAGGGACGGGTGGGCTCACCCCTCCACTTT. Encoded protein: CASSLGGGQGRVGSPLHF.

About this clone: A read error is possible here, since a much larger clone lies one base away. The chain employs TRBV29-1 and TRBJ2-7, with 9 bases identical to TRBD1. In germline, CDR1 is SQVTM, CDR2 ANQGSEA. The CDR3 has 12 residues. CDR3 in amino acids: CGGGQGEGEQYF. CDR3 DNA: TGCGGCGGGGGACAGGGTGAGGGCGAGCAGTACTTC.

This rearrangement joins TRBV5-6 to TRBJ2-7, with D unclear. This CDR3 is 15 amino acids long. Germline loops: CDR1 SGHDT, CDR2 YYEEEE. Deletions cut 0 bases from V and 5 bases from J, with 15 bases between. CDR3 bases: TGTGCCAGCAGCTTGGATATAGACGTGGGCGACGAGCAGTACTTC. Translating gives CASSLDIDVGDEQYF.

The CDR3 loop reads CASSIVWEGDQPQHF. The CDR3 DNA follows: TGTGCCAGTAGTATAGTCTGGGAGGGGGATCAGCCCCAGCATTTT. The rearrangement joins TRBV19 to TRBJ1-5; a weak D match, TRBD1 (6 bases). V lost 1 base to trimming and J lost 5 bases, with 12 bases between them. The length of the CDR3 is 15 residues. CDR1 is LNHDA, CDR2 SQIVND, per germline (reference sequence).

V and J are TRBV5-6 and TRBJ2-5, with TRBD2 identical over 10 bases. J was trimmed by 7 bases and V by 3 bases; bases with no gene match: 6. Germline values: CDR1 SGHDT, CDR2 YYEEEE. The length of the CDR3 is 14 residues. In DNA, the CDR3 is TGTGCCAGCAGCTGGGGGACTAGCGTTGCGACCCAGTACTTC. Amino acid sequence: CASSWGTSVATQYF.

This sequence joins TRBV4-1 and TRBJ1-4; 7 nucleotides line up with TRBD1. J lost 2 bases, V lost 2 bases, and 5 bases had no gene match. Per germline, CDR1 MGHRA and CDR2 YSYEKL. The CDR3 covers 16 residues. CDR3 DNA: TGCGCCAGCAGCCAACTGGAACAGGGGACTAATGAAAAACTGTTTTTT. Protein: CASSQLEQGTNEKLFF.

This clone was seen once. V gene TRBV19 combines with J gene TRBJ2-3, with 9 bases fitting TRBD1. CDR3 length: 15 residues. Trimming took 1 base from V and 4 from J; bases not matched to a gene: 3. The germline V gene has CDR1 LNHDA and CDR2 SQIVND (reference sequence). This CDR3 reads CASSIGTGVADTQYF. CDR3 nucleotide sequence: TGTGCCAGTAGTATAGGGACAGGGGTAGCAGATACGCAGTATTTT.

The chain uses TRBV21-1 and TRBJ1-6. TRBV21-1 is designated a pseudogene. CDR3 size: 17 residues. This chain's CDR3 is CASSKREKWGYNSPLHF. CDR3 sequence (DNA): TGTGCCAGCAGCAAACGGGAGAAATGGGGATATAATTCACCCCTCCACTTT.

This clone came up once. V is TRBV27 and J is TRBJ1-1; maybe TRBD1 (5 bases). The CDR3 is made up of 15 amino acids. The germline V gene encodes CDR1 MNHEY and CDR2 SMNVEV (reference sequence). V lost 3 bases to trimming and J lost 0 bases, with 11 bases between them. The chain's CDR3 is CASSFRDPMNTEAFF. The CDR3 DNA is TGTGCCAGCAGTTTCAGGGATCCCATGAACACTGAAGCTTTCTTT.

In this sample, this clone turned up once. The chain employs TRBV5-8 and TRBJ2-1; D is unresolved. The germline V gene encodes CDR1 SGHTS and CDR2 YDEGEE. CDR3 length equals 12 residues. Trimming left V 9 bases short and J 2 bases short, with 9 bases between. The CDR3 DNA sequence: TGTGCCACGTCGGTTCCCTACAATGAGCAGTTCTTC. Protein: CATSVPYNEQFF.